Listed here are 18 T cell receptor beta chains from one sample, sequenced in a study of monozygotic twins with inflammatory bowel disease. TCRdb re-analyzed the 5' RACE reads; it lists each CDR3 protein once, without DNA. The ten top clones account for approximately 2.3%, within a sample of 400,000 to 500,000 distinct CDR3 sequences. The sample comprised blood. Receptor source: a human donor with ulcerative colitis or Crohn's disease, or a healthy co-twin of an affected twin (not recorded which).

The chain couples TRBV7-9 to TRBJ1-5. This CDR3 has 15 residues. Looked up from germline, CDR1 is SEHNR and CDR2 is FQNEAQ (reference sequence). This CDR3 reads CASSSGSSGSQPQHF.

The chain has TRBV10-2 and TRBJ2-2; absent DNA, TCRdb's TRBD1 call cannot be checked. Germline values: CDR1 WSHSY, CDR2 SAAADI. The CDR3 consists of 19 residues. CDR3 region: CASKLEGQESYRGTGELFF.

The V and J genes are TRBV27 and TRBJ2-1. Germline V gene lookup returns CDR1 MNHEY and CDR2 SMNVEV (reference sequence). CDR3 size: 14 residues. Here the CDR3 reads CASRTPSSYNEQFF.

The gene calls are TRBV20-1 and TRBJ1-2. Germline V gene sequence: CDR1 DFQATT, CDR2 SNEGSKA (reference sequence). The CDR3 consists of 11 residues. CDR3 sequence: CSAWSAYGYTF.

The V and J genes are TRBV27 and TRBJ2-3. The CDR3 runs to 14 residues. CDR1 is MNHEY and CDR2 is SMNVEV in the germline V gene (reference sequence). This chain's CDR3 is CASTAAGSTDTQYF.

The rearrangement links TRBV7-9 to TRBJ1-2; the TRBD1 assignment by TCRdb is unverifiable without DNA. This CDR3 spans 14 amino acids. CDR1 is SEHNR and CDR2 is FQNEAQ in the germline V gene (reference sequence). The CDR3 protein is CASSPRTGGHGYTF.

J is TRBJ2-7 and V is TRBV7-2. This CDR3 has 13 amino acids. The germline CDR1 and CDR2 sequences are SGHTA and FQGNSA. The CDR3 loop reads CASSASRFSEQYF.

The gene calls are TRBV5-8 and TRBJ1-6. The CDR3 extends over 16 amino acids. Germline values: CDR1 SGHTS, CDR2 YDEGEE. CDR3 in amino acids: CASSLEMGSYNSPLHF.

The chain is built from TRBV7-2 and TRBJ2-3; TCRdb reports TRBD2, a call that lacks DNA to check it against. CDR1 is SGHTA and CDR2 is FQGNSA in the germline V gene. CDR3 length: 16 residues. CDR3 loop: CASSLWGLAVTDTQYF. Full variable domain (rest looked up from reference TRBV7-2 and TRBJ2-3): GAGVSQSPSNKVTEKGKDVELRCDPISGHTALYWYRQSLGQGLEFLIYFQGNSAPDKSGLPSDRFSAERTGGSVSTLTIQRTQQEDSAVYLCASSLWGLAVTDTQYFGPGTRLTVL.

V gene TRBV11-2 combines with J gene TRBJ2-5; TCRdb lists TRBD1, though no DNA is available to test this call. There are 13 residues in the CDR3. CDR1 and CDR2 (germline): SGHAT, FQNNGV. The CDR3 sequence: CASSYSLGGGQYF.

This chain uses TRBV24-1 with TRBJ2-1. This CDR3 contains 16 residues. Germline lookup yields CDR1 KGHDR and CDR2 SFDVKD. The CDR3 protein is CATSGLTTSSYNEQFF.

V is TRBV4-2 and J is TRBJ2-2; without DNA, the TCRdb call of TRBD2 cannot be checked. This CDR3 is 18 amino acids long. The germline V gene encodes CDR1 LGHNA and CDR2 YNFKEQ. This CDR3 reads CASSQDHPSRGVTGELFF.

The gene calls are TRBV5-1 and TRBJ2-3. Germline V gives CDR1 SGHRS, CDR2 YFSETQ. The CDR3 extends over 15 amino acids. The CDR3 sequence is CASSLDPLNTDTQYF.

CDR3 sequence reads: CASSEGAQTEAFF. The chain combines TRBV7-3 with TRBJ1-1; checking the TCRdb D call of TRBD1 is not possible without DNA. This CDR3 has 13 residues. Germline CDR1 is SGHTA and CDR2 is FQGTGA.

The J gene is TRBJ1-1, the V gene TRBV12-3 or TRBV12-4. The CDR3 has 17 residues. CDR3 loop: CASSSTPLSGVNTEAFF.

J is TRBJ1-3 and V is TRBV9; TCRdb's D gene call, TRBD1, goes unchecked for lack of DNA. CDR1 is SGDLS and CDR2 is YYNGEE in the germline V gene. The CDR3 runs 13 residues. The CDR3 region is CASSETFRATIYF.

The CDR3 sequence is CASRLQGAEQYF. This chain links TRBV12-3 or TRBV12-4 with TRBJ2-7; TCRdb lists TRBD1, though no DNA is available to test this call. CDR3 length equals 12 residues.

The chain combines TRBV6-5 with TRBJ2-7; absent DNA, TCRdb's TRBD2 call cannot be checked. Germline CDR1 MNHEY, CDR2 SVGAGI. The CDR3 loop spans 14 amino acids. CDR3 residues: CASSSTGGPYEQYF.